The T cell receptor beta chain under discussion was sequenced for a study of identical twins. Whole-study findings and limits: Zero-insertion findings could be partly confounded by invariant cells (MAIT and iNKT cells). Beta out-of-frame sequences showed weaker excess sharing between twins. Rather than following the same donors, the conclusions depended on cross-sectional statistical analysis. Abundant beta clonotypes from cord blood had fewer insertions, unlike memory repertoires, which showed none.

MiXCR, run by TCRdb on the 5' RACE reads, gives a single entry per CDR3 protein. This table holds fewer than 800,000 distinct CDR3 sequences, roughly 6.6% found once. V gave up 5 bases and J gave up 1 base; unmatched junction bases: 8. Germline V lookup: CDR1 DFQATT, CDR2 SNEGSKA (reference sequence). The length of the CDR3 is 18 residues. At least ten counts were recorded for this clonotype. The antigen is undetermined. These data are also associated with another study on yellow fever vaccine responses in identical twins.

Sequencing was done on a sample of PBMCs. The chain employs TRBV20-1 and TRBJ2-2; TRBD2 aligns across 15 bases. This TCR derives from a woman under 30 in good health. CDR3 bases: TGCAGTGCTCGAGGGACTAGCGGGGGGCCGGTGAACACCGGGGAGCTGTTTTTT. It translates to CSARGTSGGPVNTGELFF.